Here is one T cell receptor (beta chain) with its context. This entry belongs to a study of response to subunit inactivated influenza vaccine. TCRdb fed the RT-PCR reads into MiXCR, producing one record per CDR3 protein. This sample yields over 400,000 distinct CDR3 sequences, of which approximately 11% are seen a single time; approximately 12% belongs to the top ten. The CDR3 totals 16 residues. J was trimmed by 4 bases and V by 3 bases; bases with no gene match: 10. The sequence derives from a man between 45 and 60 years old who received an inactivated influenza vaccine. V and J are TRBV12-3 or TRBV12-4 and TRBJ2-7, with 9 bases aligning to TRBD1. Sequenced material: PBMCs from blood, taken 35 to 45 days after vaccination. Here the CDR3 DNA reads TGTGCCAGCAGTTTTAGGACGGGGACAGGGATATACGAGCAGTACTTC. This encodes CASSFRTGTGIYEQYF.